A selection of T cell receptor beta chains follows, all from one sample in a study of blood T cell repertoires in COVID-19. Profiling relied on immunoSEQ multiplex PCR, and the TCRdb table lists in-frame clones only, not all of them. The repertoire has about 300,000 clones, about nine tenths of them found once; the top ten carry 6.3%. Sequencing was done on a sample of peripheral blood. The receptors here all came from a woman aged 45-60 years with COVID-19, enrolled during active disease. Both conserved end residues are part of each CDR3. D genes are given only for firm matches. Not every row has a clone size; where given, it reads once, few, many or a size class.

NA	TRBV7-9	16	TRBJ2-1	TRBD2	CASSSSKGLAKYEQFF	TGTGCCAGCAGCTCCAGTAAGGGACTAGCGAAATATGAGCAGTTCTTC
NA	TRBV5-5	15	TRBJ2-3	NA	CASSPTVGPTDTQYF	TGTGCCAGCAGCCCGACAGTTGGCCCCACAGATACGCAGTATTTT
NA	TRBV6-4	13	TRBJ1-1	NA	CASSAGQNTEAFF	TGTGCCAGCAGCGCGGGTCAGAACACTGAAGCTTTCTTT
NA	TRBV11-2	15	TRBJ2-1	TRBD1	CASSPRGSSYNEQFF	TGTGCCAGCAGCCCCAGGGGGAGCTCCTACAATGAGCAGTTCTTC
NA	TRBV7-2	14	TRBJ2-1	NA	CASSLDGTYNEQFF	TGTGCCAGCAGCTTAGACGGGACCTACAATGAGCAGTTCTTC
NA	TRBV7-2	14	TRBJ2-7	NA	CASSSLIFRDEQYF	TGTGCCAGCAGCTCACTAATATTCCGCGACGAGCAGTACTTC
NA	TRBV18	15	TRBJ2-1	TRBD2	CASSPREAINNEQFF	TGTGCCAGCTCCCCTCGGGAGGCGATAAACAATGAGCAGTTCTTC
NA	TRBV27	15	TRBJ1-5	TRBD1	CASSKGANSNQPQHF	TGTGCCAGCAGTAAGGGGGCGAATAGCAATCAGCCCCAGCATTTT
once	TRBV10-1	16	TRBJ2-5	TRBD2	CASTLIWTSPQETQYF	TGCGCCAGCACTCTAATATGGACTAGCCCGCAAGAGACCCAGTACTTC
NA	TRBV7-9	16	TRBJ2-7	TRBD1	CASSQTLRDRVYEQYF	TGTGCCAGCAGCCAGACCTTGAGGGACAGGGTCTACGAGCAGTACTTC
NA	TRBV5-1	14	TRBJ2-7	TRBD2	CASSSYSGTYEQYF	TGCGCCAGCAGCTCATATAGCGGGACCTACGAGCAGTACTTC
once	TRBV10-1	14	TRBJ1-1	TRBD1	CASTAGQANTEAFF	TGCGCCAGCACGGCGGGACAGGCGAACACTGAAGCTTTCTTT
NA	TRBV19	12	TRBJ2-7	TRBD1	CASRDRSYEQYF	TGTGCCAGTAGGGACAGGTCCTACGAGCAGTACTTC
NA	TRBV6-1	16	TRBJ2-3	TRBD1	CASSDPGTGVGDTQYF	TGTGCCAGCAGTGACCCCGGGACAGGGGTAGGAGATACGCAGTATTTT
NA	TRBV24-1	14	TRBJ1-2	NA	CATSDLNSNYGYTF	TGTGCCACCAGTGATTTAAACAGCAACTATGGCTACACCTTC
NA	TRBV7-7	16	TRBJ2-5	TRBD2	CASSLGSGGTGSRQYF	TGTGCCAGCAGTTTGGGGAGCGGGGGGACGGGGTCCCGTCAGTACTTC
NA	TRBV27	13	TRBJ2-7	NA	CATKAGLSYEQYF	TGTGCCACCAAAGCGGGCTTGTCCTACGAGCAGTACTTC
NA	TRBV29-1	13	TRBJ2-7	NA	CSVEERQSYEQYF	TGCAGCGTTGAAGAGAGACAGTCCTACGAGCAGTACTTC
NA	TRBV15	16	TRBJ1-4	NA	CATSRGRQSHNEKLFF	TGTGCCACCAGCAGAGGCAGACAGTCTCATAATGAAAAACTGTTTTTT
few	TRBV10-3	13	TRBJ2-7	NA	CAISEQASYEQYF	TGTGCCATCAGTGAACAGGCCAGCTACGAGCAGTACTTC
NA	TRBV11-2	12	TRBJ2-1	NA	CASRSAGVEQFF	TGTGCCAGCAGGTCGGCAGGGGTCGAGCAGTTCTTC
NA	TRBV7-9	14	TRBJ1-4	NA	CASSLDKGVGKLFF	TGTGCCAGCAGCCTTGACAAGGGGGTTGGAAAACTGTTTTTT
NA	TRBV15	16	TRBJ1-6	TRBD1	CATTGTGTVKNSPLHF	TGTGCCACAACCGGGACAGGGACTGTGAAAAATTCACCCCTCCACTTT
NA	TRBV5-1	15	TRBJ2-1	TRBD2	CASSLGEGGINEQFF	TGCGCCAGCAGCTTGGGGGAGGGTGGGATTAATGAGCAGTTCTTC
once	TRBV4-3	14	TRBJ1-6	NA	CASSLGGLHSPLHF	TGCGCCAGCAGCCTGGGGGGTCTTCATTCACCCCTCCACTTT
NA	TRBV6-4	13	TRBJ1-6	TRBD1	CASQDRANSPLHF	TGTGCCAGCCAAGACAGGGCGAATTCACCCCTCCACTTT
NA	TRBV24-1	16	TRBJ2-1	TRBD1	CATSDDRDRGAYEQFF	TGTGCCACCAGTGACGACCGGGACAGGGGGGCCTATGAGCAGTTCTTC
NA	TRBV5-4	14	TRBJ2-7	TRBD2	CASSGGLNSYEQYF	TGTGCCAGCAGCGGGGGACTAAACTCCTACGAGCAGTACTTC
NA	TRBV5-5	16	TRBJ1-2	NA	CASSSPWGDDGYGYTF	TGTGCCAGCAGCTCCCCCTGGGGGGATGACGGATATGGCTACACCTTC
NA	TRBV18	12	TRBJ1-1	NA	CASSSQGQEAFF	TGTGCCAGCTCGTCTCAGGGACAAGAAGCTTTCTTT
NA	TRBV5-1	15	TRBJ1-1	NA	CASSLVLGARTEAFF	TGCGCCAGCAGCTTGGTTTTAGGGGCCAGGACTGAAGCTTTCTTT
NA	TRBV21-1	10	TRBJ2-1	NA	CASTPQEQFF	TGTGCCAGCACCCCCCAGGAGCAGTTCTTC
once	TRBV27	18	TRBJ2-3	TRBD1	CASSFRGPGTGVENTQYF	TGTGCCAGCAGTTTCAGAGGACCTGGGACAGGGGTTGAGAATACGCAGTATTTT
NA	TRBV6-5	15	TRBJ1-1	TRBD1	CASSYSVGQGTKAFF	TGTGCCAGCAGTTACTCGGTGGGACAGGGCACCAAAGCTTTCTTT
NA	TRBV18	17	TRBJ1-2	TRBD1	CASSPRARDRGDYGYTF	TGTGCCAGCTCACCACGGGCTAGGGACAGGGGGGACTATGGCTACACCTTC
NA	TRBV19	11	TRBJ2-7	NA	CASSIGHAQYF	TGTGCCAGTAGTATTGGGCACGCGCAGTACTTC
once	TRBV18	15	TRBJ1-4	NA	CASSNQRDIGEKLFF	TGTGCCAGCTCGAACCAACGGGACATTGGAGAAAAACTGTTTTTT
few	TRBV29-1	14	TRBJ2-5	TRBD2	CSFQGGRAVKTQYF	TGCAGCTTTCAAGGAGGGAGGGCGGTAAAGACCCAGTACTTC
NA	TRBV2	13	TRBJ1-4	TRBD1	CASLEQGNEKLFF	TGTGCCAGCTTAGAACAGGGGAATGAAAAACTGTTTTTT
NA	TRBV10-1	12	TRBJ2-3	NA	CASSDLADTQYF	TGCGCCAGCAGTGATCTAGCGGATACGCAGTATTTT
NA	TRBV23-1	16	TRBJ2-3	TRBD2	CASSQSWREGQDTQYF	TGCGCCAGCAGTCAATCATGGCGGGAGGGCCAAGATACGCAGTATTTT
NA	TRBV6-4	16	TRBJ2-2	NA	CASSPDFARRTGELFF	TGTGCCAGCAGTCCCGACTTCGCGAGACGCACCGGGGAGCTGTTTTTT
NA	TRBV3-1/TRBV3-2	16	TRBJ2-7	TRBD1	CASSHHPGQGNHEQYF	TGTGCCAGCAGCCACCATCCGGGACAGGGGAACCACGAGCAGTACTTC
few	TRBV18	13	TRBJ1-6	NA	CASSPDFKPALHF	TGTGCCAGCTCACCAGACTTTAAACCCGCCCTCCACTTT
NA	TRBV7-2	14	TRBJ2-5	NA	CASSLTRFQETQYF	TGTGCCAGCAGCTTAACCCGGTTCCAAGAGACCCAGTACTTC
NA	TRBV29-1	14	TRBJ1-2	NA	CSVEDPGVGTGYTF	TGCAGCGTTGAAGATCCAGGGGTCGGGACTGGCTACACCTTC
NA	TRBV30	13	TRBJ1-2	TRBD1	CAWSPTGDYGYTF	TGTGCCTGGAGTCCGACAGGGGACTATGGCTACACCTTC
NA	TRBV5-1	15	TRBJ2-1	NA	CASSLEGGLGNEQFF	TGCGCCAGCAGCTTGGAAGGAGGGCTGGGGAATGAGCAGTTCTTC